This is a list of T cell receptor beta chains from one sample in a study of blood T cells in healthy people across ages. TCRdb re-analysed the 5' RACE reads in MiXCR, keeping a single row per CDR3 protein. The sample records over 1,500,000 distinct CDR3 sequences, just under 50% being singletons. Source material: blood. Receptor source: a woman aged 40 to 49 in good health. The CDR3 runs from the conserved cysteine through the conserved F or W. Each record gives: CDR3 protein, D gene, J gene, V gene, clone size. D genes are given only for firm matches. Part of the rows lack a size; the others show once, few, many or a class for expanded clones.

CASSLTGPVTQETQYF TRBD1 TRBJ2-5 TRBV28 -
CASITRGRELTDTQYF - TRBJ2-3 TRBV28 -
CATSPRGEKGEQYF - TRBJ2-7 TRBV10-3 -
CSANVALAYEQYF - TRBJ2-7 TRBV20-1 -
CASSLGRGTYTDTQYF - TRBJ2-3 TRBV7-9 -
CASSYSRGSLGEQYF - TRBJ2-7 TRBV6-2/TRBV6-3 -
CASSQDLAGEIGKLFF - TRBJ1-4 TRBV4-1 few
CASSLDVSNEKLFF - TRBJ1-4 TRBV5-1 -
CASSDGKDDLYGYTF - TRBJ1-2 TRBV2 -
CASGEGRGLVTDTQYF - TRBJ2-3 TRBV2 -
CASSLKGLQGGVAGSGNEQFF - TRBJ2-1 TRBV11-2 -
CASSPAGWKTQYF - TRBJ2-5 TRBV13 -
CASSSRTVTNTQYF - TRBJ2-3 TRBV7-9 -
CSAPLVLGSTQYF - TRBJ2-3 TRBV20-1 -
CASSTNGGGADTQYF TRBD2 TRBJ2-3 TRBV12-3/TRBV12-4 -
CASSHRGLAGASTDTQYF TRBD2 TRBJ2-3 TRBV13 once